The T cell receptor (beta chain) described here comes from a study of T cell repertoires in cytomegalovirus infection. Overall study context: Both CMV infection and a matching HLA type were indicated by public TCR beta signatures.

This clonotype was counted many times. The target antigen is unknown. Study results and caveats: Clonotypes of TCR beta that were HLA-C-restricted and CMV-specific dominated the ex vivo response. Using cumulative public TCR beta family frequency, the authors identified those who carried CMV together with the relevant HLA.

TCRdb reprocessed the reads with MiXCR, giving one entry per CDR3 protein. This repertoire shows about 140,000 distinct CDR3 sequences, roughly 6.5% found once; its top ten account for more than 15%. V lost 7 bases and J 0 bases, leaving 16 bases between the germline ends. CDR1 is SGHDT, CDR2 YYEEEE, per germline. The CDR3 loop spans 15 amino acids. This receptor was obtained from a human donor in good health (CMV status not recorded). Some clones in this sample may be carry-over from other donors' samples. Sequenced material: PBMCs. The genes are TRBV5-6 and TRBJ1-1; no clear D gene. CDR3 nucleotide sequence: TGTGCCAGCGGTTCCGGATACAGTCTGAACACTGAAGCTTTCTTT. Amino acids: CASGSGYSLNTEAFF.